This is a list of T cell receptor beta chains from one sample in a study of CD8 T cells in ankylosing spondylitis. TCRdb re-called the 5' RACE reads with MiXCR, one entry per CDR3 protein. This table has 150,000 to 200,000 distinct CDR3 sequences, about 20% appearing once. The sequencing sample was made of blood, either unsorted or a sorted T cell fraction (not recorded which). Receptors were obtained from a male donor aged 5 to 30 with ankylosing spondylitis or in good health (not recorded which). CDR3s leave out the opening cysteine and the closing phenylalanine or tryptophan.

v_call: TRBV12-3/TRBV12-4; j_call: TRBJ1-1; cdr3_aa: ASSLEGAVEAF
v_call: TRBV29-1; j_call: TRBJ2-2; cdr3_aa: SVARGGAGELF
v_call: TRBV6-1; j_call: TRBJ1-1; cdr3_aa: ASSLTGGNTEAF
v_call: TRBV27; j_call: TRBJ2-1; cdr3_aa: ASSSRGSYNEQF
v_call: TRBV27; j_call: TRBJ1-1; cdr3_aa: ASSWGPDTEAF
v_call: TRBV6-1; j_call: TRBJ2-3; cdr3_aa: ASLDRADTQY
v_call: TRBV5-4; j_call: TRBJ2-5; cdr3_aa: ASSLEGLAGGQETQY
v_call: TRBV3-1; j_call: TRBJ2-1; cdr3_aa: ASTPGTYGEQF
v_call: TRBV7-3; j_call: TRBJ2-7; cdr3_aa: ASSSARRYEQY
v_call: TRBV27; j_call: TRBJ1-5; cdr3_aa: ASSLIPNSQPQH
v_call: TRBV7-9; j_call: TRBJ1-4; cdr3_aa: ASRKGAATTNEKLF
v_call: TRBV12-3/TRBV12-4; j_call: TRBJ1-5; cdr3_aa: ASSLGTKEPQH
v_call: TRBV4-1; j_call: TRBJ2-1; cdr3_aa: ASSQPKFGTVQF
v_call: TRBV28; j_call: TRBJ2-5; cdr3_aa: ASSHGTGVQETQY
v_call: TRBV6-5; j_call: TRBJ2-5; cdr3_aa: ASSWLGGQETQY
v_call: TRBV28; j_call: TRBJ2-6; cdr3_aa: ASRQTGTVSSGANVLT
v_call: TRBV20-1; j_call: TRBJ2-1; cdr3_aa: SARELAGDLPSSYNEQF
v_call: TRBV7-9; j_call: TRBJ2-6; cdr3_aa: ASSLGRPGRPGANVLT
v_call: TRBV20-1; j_call: TRBJ2-1; cdr3_aa: SAGPSRSNEQF
v_call: TRBV3-1; j_call: TRBJ1-1; cdr3_aa: ASSQNDRPNTEAF
v_call: TRBV6-5; j_call: TRBJ1-1; cdr3_aa: ASTRTVNTEAF
v_call: TRBV10-3; j_call: TRBJ2-4; cdr3_aa: AISERPAGTKNIQY
v_call: TRBV6-5; j_call: TRBJ2-3; cdr3_aa: ASSLPSSPNTDTQY
v_call: TRBV5-1; j_call: TRBJ2-7; cdr3_aa: ASSPPGGQTPLEQY
v_call: TRBV18; j_call: TRBJ2-3; cdr3_aa: ASSPDRQY
v_call: TRBV6-5; j_call: TRBJ2-5; cdr3_aa: ASSRLAQETQY
v_call: TRBV13; j_call: TRBJ2-4; cdr3_aa: ASSLGGSAKNIQY
v_call: TRBV11-3; j_call: TRBJ2-1; cdr3_aa: ASSVGLLGNNEQF
v_call: TRBV20-1; j_call: TRBJ2-7; cdr3_aa: SATPGQSYEQY
v_call: TRBV6-6; j_call: TRBJ1-2; cdr3_aa: ASSPTGPNYGYT
v_call: TRBV19; j_call: TRBJ1-4; cdr3_aa: ASSPLRFATNEKLF
v_call: TRBV7-6; j_call: TRBJ2-3; cdr3_aa: ASSARSTDTQY
v_call: TRBV20-1; j_call: TRBJ1-6; cdr3_aa: SARDTYNSPLH
v_call: TRBV6-6; j_call: TRBJ1-1; cdr3_aa: ASSPQGAHTEAF
v_call: TRBV7-9; j_call: TRBJ2-2; cdr3_aa: ASSLTSGIPGELF
v_call: TRBV24-1; j_call: TRBJ2-5; cdr3_aa: ATATGREETQY
v_call: TRBV7-2; j_call: TRBJ2-1; cdr3_aa: ASSLLGGLLGNEQF
v_call: TRBV9; j_call: TRBJ2-7; cdr3_aa: ASSVETGASPYEQY
v_call: TRBV7-9; j_call: TRBJ2-1; cdr3_aa: ASSLPWTGRSYNEQF
v_call: TRBV4-3; j_call: TRBJ2-6; cdr3_aa: ASSQDRPPSGANVLT
v_call: TRBV12-3/TRBV12-4; j_call: TRBJ1-2; cdr3_aa: ASSLQGQGGYT
v_call: TRBV9; j_call: TRBJ2-1; cdr3_aa: ASSVVSTYNEQF
v_call: TRBV7-2; j_call: TRBJ2-1; cdr3_aa: ASSLRLLGSYNEQF